The 18 T cell receptor beta chains below come from one sample, sequenced in a study of shared clonotypes between healthy human individuals. Sequencing used immunoSEQ multiplex PCR; TCRdb keeps in-frame clones, though not all of them. This table has approximately 1.5 million clones, approximately 98.5% appearing once. The sequenced material came from naive CD4+ T cells sorted from blood. Subset indicated: CD45RA+ positively selected. The receptors originated from a man under 40 in good health.

The CDR3 here is CASSGFSNEKLFF. Written as DNA, the CDR3 is TGTGCCAGCAGTGGTTTCAGTAATGAAAAACTGTTTTTT. The chain carries TRBV6-5 and TRBJ1-4; D not certain. Between the trimmed V and J ends, which lost 5 bases and 4 bases, there was a span of 8 bases. CDR3 length equals 13 residues. Germline V CDR1 and CDR2: MNHEY, SVGAGI.

The chain couples TRBV27 to TRBJ2-7; 12 positions agree with TRBD2. Looked up from germline, CDR1 is MNHEY and CDR2 is SMNVEV (reference sequence). J was trimmed by 7 bases and V by 0 bases; bases with no gene match: 4. This CDR3 contains 15 residues. The CDR3 region is CASSLSTSGRSEQYF. The DNA for the CDR3 is TGTGCCAGCAGTTTATCAACTAGCGGGAGGTCGGAGCAGTACTTC.

The gene calls are TRBV4-2 and TRBJ2-7; D remains unclear. Looked up from germline, CDR1 is LGHNA and CDR2 is YNFKEQ. This CDR3 comprises 15 residues. V shed 6 bases and J shed 0 bases, with 15 bases lying between them. For the CDR3, the DNA is TGTGCCAGCAGGCAACGCGGACGGAGCTCCTACGAGCAGTACTTC. Protein sequence: CASRQRGRSSYEQYF.

The V gene is TRBV7-9, the J gene TRBJ2-7; D possibly corresponds to TRBD2 (6 bases). CDR1 is SEHNR, CDR2 FQNEAQ, per germline (reference sequence). The CDR3 loop spans 15 amino acids. V was trimmed by 1 base and J by 1 base, leaving 11 bases between them. This CDR3 is CASSLERGTSYEQYF. The CDR3 nucleotides are TGTGCCAGCAGCTTAGAGCGCGGGACGTCCTACGAGCAGTACTTC.

The rearrangement uses TRBV7-9 and TRBJ2-3; D is possibly TRBD1 (5 bases). The CDR3 totals 16 residues. CDR1 is SEHNR and CDR2 is FQNEAQ in the germline V gene (reference sequence). With 5 bases removed from V and 2 bases from J, the gap between germline ends came to 17 bases. Here the CDR3 reads CASSAPPGRNTDTQYF. As DNA, the CDR3 is TGTGCCAGCAGCGCCCCGCCAGGGCGGAACACAGATACGCAGTATTTT.

The V call is TRBV28, the J call TRBJ2-6; no firm D call. The CDR3 runs 14 residues. The germline gives CDR1 MDHEN, CDR2 SYDVKM. The germline V and J ends were trimmed by 6 bases and 0 bases, with 6 bases remaining between them. CDR3 in DNA: TGTGCCAGCAGGGAGCTCTCTGGGGCCAACGTCCTGACTTTC. Amino acids: CASRELSGANVLTF.

The rearrangement joins TRBV23-1 to TRBJ1-1; maybe TRBD1 (5 bases). TRBV23-1 is an open reading frame, and its role is uncertain. The CDR3 spans 18 residues. Trimming left V 4 bases short and J 0 bases short, with 21 bases between. The CDR3 region is CASSLRLGPTDMNTEAFF. The CDR3 region has the DNA TGCGCCAGCAGTCTACGCCTGGGGCCCACGGACATGAACACTGAAGCTTTCTTT.

J is TRBJ2-5 and V is TRBV29-1; no firm D call. The germline V gene encodes CDR1 SQVTM and CDR2 ANQGSEA. Trimming removed 5 bases from V and 5 bases from J, with 9 bases in between. The CDR3 has 11 residues. The CDR3 DNA sequence: TGCAGCGTTTTTGTCATTGAGACCCAGTACTTC. It specifies CSVFVIETQYF.

The J gene is TRBJ2-1, the V gene TRBV20-1; no clear D gene. V shed 5 bases and J shed 8 bases, with 10 bases lying between them. Germline V gene sequence: CDR1 DFQATT, CDR2 SNEGSKA (reference sequence). This CDR3 is 11 amino acids long. CDR3 protein: CSAGDWDEQFF. In DNA, the CDR3 is TGCAGTGCTGGTGACTGGGATGAGCAGTTCTTC.

This chain joins TRBV27 and TRBJ2-1; TRBD2 matches at 10 bases. The CDR3 totals 16 residues. Germline V gives CDR1 MNHEY, CDR2 SMNVEV (reference sequence). V shed 5 bases and J 8 bases; nucleotides not matched to a gene: 12. CDR3 loop: CASSPRGGTSVYEQFF. CDR3 nucleotides: TGTGCCAGCAGTCCAAGGGGCGGGACTAGCGTGTATGAGCAGTTCTTC.

The rearrangement links TRBV18 to TRBJ2-1; no reliable D call. The germline V gene has CDR1 KGHSH and CDR2 LQKENI. The CDR3 covers 18 residues. Trimming stripped 1 base from V and 5 bases from J, with 21 bases between. The CDR3: CASSPRHPRSSGNNEQFF. DNA of the CDR3: TGTGCCAGCTCACCACGACACCCAAGGTCTTCAGGAAACAATGAGCAGTTCTTC.

DNA for the CDR3: TGCAGCGTTGGTCCCGACAGACCCACAGATACGCAGTATTTT. This translates into CSVGPDRPTDTQYF. The gene calls are TRBV29-1 and TRBJ2-3; tentatively, D is TRBD1 (5 bases). Germline loops: CDR1 SQVTM, CDR2 ANQGSEA. Trimming removed 4 bases from V and 2 bases from J, with 13 bases in between. The CDR3 consists of 14 residues.

This chain joins TRBV10-3 and TRBJ2-3, with 8 bases that match TRBD2. V lost 4 bases to trimming and J lost 2 bases; unmatched junction nucleotides: 2. The CDR3 extends over 14 amino acids. The V gene's germline CDR1 is ENHRY and CDR2 SYGVKD. Here the CDR3 DNA reads TGTGCCATCAGTGGGCGGGAGGCCACAGATACGCAGTATTTT. It translates to CAISGREATDTQYF.

The gene calls are TRBV28 and TRBJ2-7, with TRBD1 as a possible D gene (6 bases). Deletions cut 1 base from V and 6 bases from J, with 7 bases between. CDR1 and CDR2 (germline): MDHEN, SYDVKM. The CDR3 is 12 residues long. The CDR3 region is CASSLSGAEQYF. In DNA, the CDR3 is TGTGCCAGCAGTTTATCAGGGGCCGAGCAGTACTTC.

Turning to this clone: Other nucleotide sequences from this sample produce the same CDR3. The chain uses TRBV2 and TRBJ2-3, with D hard to call. Per the germline V gene, CDR1 is SNHLY and CDR2 is FYNNEI. V was clipped by 8 bases and J by 3 bases, with 9 bases between them. The CDR3 covers 12 residues. CDR3 region: CASRLSTDTQYF. The CDR3 DNA reads TGTGCCAGCCGTTTGTCTACAGATACGCAGTATTTT.

This rearrangement joins TRBV29-1 to TRBJ2-1, with 10 positions matching TRBD1. Germline trimming cut 5 bases from V and 10 bases from J; bases unmatched to any gene: 5. Germline CDR1 reads SQVTM; CDR2 reads ANQGSEA. The CDR3 loop spans 12 amino acids. In DNA form, the CDR3 reads TGCAGCGTTAGACAGGGGGCTAGAGAGCAGTTCTTC. It specifies CSVRQGAREQFF.

This rearrangement joins TRBV5-1 to TRBJ2-3, with TRBD2 identical over 10 bases. CDR1 is SGHRS, CDR2 YFSETQ, per germline. J was trimmed by 4 bases and V by 0 bases; bases with no gene match: 8. There are 17 residues in the CDR3. The CDR3 coding sequence is TGCGCCAGCAGCTTGGCCGGGCTAGCGGGAGTTGCAGATACGCAGTATTTT. It is translated as CASSLAGLAGVADTQYF. Drawing the rest from reference TRBV5-1 and TRBJ2-3, the complete variable domain is KAGVTQTPRYLIKTRGQQVTLSCSPISGHRSVSWYQQTPGQGLQFLFEYFSETQRNKGNFPGRFSGRQFSNSRSEMNVSTLELGDSALYLCASSLAGLAGVADTQYFGPGTRLTVL.

The rearrangement uses TRBV6-6 and TRBJ1-5; no firm D call. Trimming stripped 6 bases from V and 2 bases from J, with 14 bases between. Per the germline V gene, CDR1 is MNHNY and CDR2 is SVGAGI (reference sequence). CDR3 length equals 15 residues. The CDR3 here is CASRLSGSGNQPQHF. The DNA for the CDR3 is TGTGCCAGCAGATTAAGCGGATCAGGCAATCAGCCCCAGCATTTT.